Listed here is a single T cell receptor beta chain. Its target is not known. What made the TCR beta cDNA was 5'RACE template switching with UMIs. Using the 5' RACE reads, TCRdb records one entry per CDR3 protein without DNA. Recorded for this sample: about 430,000 distinct CDR3 sequences. This sample stems from a study of T cells expressing NK-cell markers. Study at large: Sorted CD3+CD56+NKG2C+, CD3+CD56+NKG2C- and CD3+CD56-NKG2C+ T-cell subsets were beta-chain profiled. HCMV seropositivity characterized seven of the eight sequenced donors, and seronegativity one. The study's findings and limits: The contribution of dominant NKG2C+ clonotypes to CD8+ T cells in about six donors was about 1.0-8%.

Germline V gives CDR1 DFQATT, CDR2 SNEGSKA (reference sequence). This CDR3 region has 14 residues. The V call is TRBV20-1, the J call TRBJ2-5; TCRdb's D call, TRBD1, is unchecked because there is no DNA. The TCR originated in a woman between 50 and 59 years old in good health. Input material: blood T cells: a sorted CD56 or NKG2C T cell subset, CD4+ or CD8+ T cells, or bulk PBMC T cells (not recorded which). The CDR3 region is CSATRQGAIETQYF.